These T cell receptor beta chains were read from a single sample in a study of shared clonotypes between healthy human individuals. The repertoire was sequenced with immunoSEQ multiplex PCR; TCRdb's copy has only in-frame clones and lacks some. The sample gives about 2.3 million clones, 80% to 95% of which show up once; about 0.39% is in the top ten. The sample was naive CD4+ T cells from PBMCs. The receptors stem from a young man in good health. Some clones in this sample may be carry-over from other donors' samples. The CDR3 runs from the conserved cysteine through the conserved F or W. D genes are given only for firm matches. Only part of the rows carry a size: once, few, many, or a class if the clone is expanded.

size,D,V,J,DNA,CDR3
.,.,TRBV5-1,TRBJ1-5,TGCGCCAGCAGCCCCGAGATCGGGGGCAGCAGCAATCAGCCCCAGCATTTT,CASSPEIGGSSNQPQHF
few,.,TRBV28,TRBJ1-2,TGTGCCAGCAGCCGATCGGGAGGGAACCTCTATGGCTACACCTTC,CASSRSGGNLYGYTF
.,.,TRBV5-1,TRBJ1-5,TGCGCCAGCAGCTTGCGCCCAGCGGACCTTTCTAGCAATCAGCCCCAGCATTTT,CASSLRPADLSSNQPQHF
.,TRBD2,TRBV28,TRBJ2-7,TGTGCCAGCAGTTTAGGCGGCGGGAGGGCGGGTGAGCAGTACTTC,CASSLGGGRAGEQYF
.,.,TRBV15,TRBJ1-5,TGTGCCACCAGCAGGGGGGGAAATCAGCCCCAGCATTTT,CATSRGGNQPQHF
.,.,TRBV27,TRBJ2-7,TGTGCCAGCAGTTCGGTCAGTGTTGATTCCTACGAGCAGTACTTC,CASSSVSVDSYEQYF
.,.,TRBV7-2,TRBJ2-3,TGTGCCAGCAGCCGGACAGCTAGCACAGATACGCAGTATTTT,CASSRTASTDTQYF
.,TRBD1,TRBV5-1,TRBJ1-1,TGCGCCAGCAGCTGGGGTGGACAGGGTAACACTGAAGCTTTCTTT,CASSWGGQGNTEAFF
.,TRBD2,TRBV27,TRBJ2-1,TGTGCCAGCAGTTTCTCACGTGGGACTAGCGGGAGGTTAGCGAATGAGCAGTTCTTC,CASSFSRGTSGRLANEQFF
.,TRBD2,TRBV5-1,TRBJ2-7,TGCGCCAGCAGCTCCTCATTGCGGACTAGCGGGAGAACCTACGAGCAGTACTTC,CASSSSLRTSGRTYEQYF